This T cell receptor (beta chain) was sequenced in a study of T cell responses to AZD1222 COVID-19 vaccine. The study's findings and limits: Mostly white British, mostly female donors; authors suggested clonal diversity may be underestimated. The number of AZD1222 recipients seropositive at baseline was only six. Breadth and depth of Spike-specific TCRs rose after two AZD1222 doses.

A remark on this clone: The antigen remains undetermined.

V was trimmed by 3 bases and J by 5 bases, leaving 15 bases between them. The germline V gene has CDR1 SGDLS and CDR2 YYNGEE. The CDR3 spans 15 residues. Clones were read by immunoSEQ multiplex PCR, and TCRdb kept only the in-frame ones, dropping some. The table has about 150,000 clones, less than 95% seen once. This clonotype was sampled from an adult in good health. V gene TRBV9 combines with J gene TRBJ1-3; D may be TRBD1 (6 bases). Sample: peripheral blood, taken on day 0 of AZD1222 vaccination. The CDR3 coding sequence is TGTGCCAGCAGCGGAACCGGACAGAACAGAAACACCATATATTTT. Translating it yields CASSGTGQNRNTIYF. The whole variable domain, filled in from reference TRBV9 and TRBJ1-3, reads DSGVTQTPKHLITATGQRVTLRCSPRSGDLSVYWYQQSLDQGLQFLIQYYNGEERAKGNILERFSAQQFPDLHSELNLSSLELGDSALYFCASSGTGQNRNTIYFGEGSWLTVV.